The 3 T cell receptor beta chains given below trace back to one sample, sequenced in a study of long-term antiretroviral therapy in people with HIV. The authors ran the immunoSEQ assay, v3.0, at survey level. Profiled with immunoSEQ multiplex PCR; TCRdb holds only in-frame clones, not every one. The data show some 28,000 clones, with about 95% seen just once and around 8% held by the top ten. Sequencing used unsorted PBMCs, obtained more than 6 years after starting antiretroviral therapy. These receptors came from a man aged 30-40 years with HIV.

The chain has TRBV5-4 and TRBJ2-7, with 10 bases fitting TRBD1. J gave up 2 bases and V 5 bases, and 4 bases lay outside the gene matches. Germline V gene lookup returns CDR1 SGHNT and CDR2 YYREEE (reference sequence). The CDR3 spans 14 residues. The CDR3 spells CASSAGTGAYEQYF. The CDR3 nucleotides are TGTGCCAGCAGTGCCGGGACAGGGGCCTACGAGCAGTACTTC.

The CDR3 DNA is TGTGCCACTCAACAGGGGGTGGGGACCGGGGAGCTGTTTTTT. Protein: CATQQGVGTGELFF. This chain joins TRBV6-1 and TRBJ2-2; 8 nucleotides agree with TRBD1. CDR3 length equals 14 residues. Per germline, CDR1 MNHNS and CDR2 SASEGT. The V segment lost 10 bases and the J segment 5 bases; nucleotides outside the gene matches: 9.

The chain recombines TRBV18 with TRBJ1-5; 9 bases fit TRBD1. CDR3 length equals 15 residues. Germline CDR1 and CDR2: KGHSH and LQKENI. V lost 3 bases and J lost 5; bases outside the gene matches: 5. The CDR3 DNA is TGTGCCAGCTCACCGGGACAGGGTAGAGATCAGCCCCAGCATTTT. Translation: CASSPGQGRDQPQHF.